Listed here are 28 T cell receptor beta chains from one sample, sequenced in a study of T-cell reconstitution after alpha-beta-depleted transplantation in children listed by TCRdb under 2016. The library was produced with PCR. Sequencing relied on an Illumina HiSeq 2500. To normalize quantification of the TCRbeta repertoire, the TCR libraries were built with molecular barcoding that relied on unique molecular identifiers. TCRdb's own reprocessing of the public reads used fastp at Q25 and MiXCR and kept productive beta chains. Each CDR3 protein appears once, grouped with its most common genes and DNA. Here the sample has 900,000 or so distinct CDR3 sequences; around 17% occur a single time. The ten largest clones add up to just under 5% of the sample. Per the publication, the treatment or condition label means: allogeneic hematopoietic cell transplantation with graft depleted of TCRalphabeta T cells and CD19 B cells.

This material consisted of PBMCs, mostly from graft donor cells, taken 360 days after TCRalphabeta/CD19-depleted stem cell transplant. These receptors originate from a male patient between 5 and 17 years old who had a stem cell transplant for acute lymphoblastic leukemia, so the T cells may come from the graft donor.

This clonotype was observed a handful of times. This chain uses TRBV11-1 with TRBJ2-1; 8 nucleotides line up with TRBD2. J lost 4 bases, V lost 0 bases, and 14 bases had no gene match. Germline V gene sequence: CDR1 SGHAT, CDR2 FQDESV (reference sequence). This CDR3 is 19 amino acids long. As DNA, the CDR3 is TGTGCCAGCAGCTTAGCGTGGGGACTAGAATCCCCTTTATACAATGAGCAGTTCTTC. It translates to CASSLAWGLESPLYNEQFF.

The rearrangement joins TRBV12-3 or TRBV12-4 to TRBJ2-1; 8 bases are shared with TRBD2. With V trimmed by 7 bases and J by 6 bases, 8 bases remained unmatched. The CDR3 runs to 14 residues. CDR3 protein: CASIPGTRGNEQFF. In nucleotides, the CDR3 is TGTGCCAGCATCCCCGGGACTAGAGGCAATGAGCAGTTCTTC.

The chain carries TRBV5-1 and TRBJ1-1; D unclear. The V end lost 4 bases, the J end lost 4 bases, and 14 bases lay between the germline ends. CDR1 and CDR2 (germline): SGHRS, YFSETQ. The CDR3 runs to 14 residues. CDR3 residues: CASSPAAGPTEAFF. The CDR3 DNA reads TGCGCCAGCAGCCCAGCCGCCGGGCCCACTGAAGCTTTCTTT.

CDR3 bases: TGCGCCAGCAGCCAAGAAGGCGGGGTAGGCGGGGCCCGATCCAATGAGCAGTTCTTC. It is translated as CASSQEGGVGGARSNEQFF. The chain has TRBV4-1 and TRBJ2-1, with D perhaps matching TRBD2 (6 bases). The germline gives CDR1 MGHRA, CDR2 YSYEKL. Trimming stripped 0 bases from V and 6 bases from J, with 24 bases between. This CDR3 has 19 residues.

This chain connects TRBV27 to TRBJ2-1; D possibly corresponds to TRBD1 (6 bases). V was trimmed by 10 bases and J by 2 bases, leaving 24 bases between them. Germline loops: CDR1 MNHEY, CDR2 SMNVEV (reference sequence). There are 17 residues in the CDR3. For the CDR3, the DNA is TGTGCCACCCGAAGGTCCTCCGGGACACCAGCCTACAATGAGCAGTTCTTC. This sequence encodes CATRRSSGTPAYNEQFF.

This clonotype was counted a few times. The genes are TRBV3-1 and TRBJ2-3; D is undetermined. The CDR3 has 14 residues. The germline CDR1 and CDR2 sequences are LGHDT and YNNKEL (reference sequence). The germline V and J ends were trimmed by 1 base and 2 bases, with 7 bases remaining between them. The DNA for the CDR3 is TGTGCCAGCAGCCAAGCCGCGACCACAGATACGCAGTATTTT. This codes for CASSQAATTDTQYF.

This clonotype was detected only a few times. The rearrangement joins TRBV7-6 to TRBJ1-4; D remains ambiguous. Between the trimmed V and J ends, which lost 1 base and 12 bases, there was a span of 27 bases. The CDR3 totals 18 residues. From germline, CDR1 is SGHVS and CDR2 FNYEAQ. The CDR3 region is CASSLGVKLAPPAKELFF. The CDR3 DNA is TGTGCCAGCAGCTTAGGAGTTAAGCTGGCGCCCCCGGCGAAGGAACTGTTTTTT.

This clonotype was counted only a few times. The chain has TRBV10-2 and TRBJ2-5; D might be TRBD2 (6 bases). Trimming shortened V by 3 bases and J by 0 bases, and 14 bases separated the two germline ends. CDR3 size: 16 residues. Germline CDR1 is WSHSY and CDR2 is SAAADI. The CDR3 nucleotides are TGCGCCAGCAGTGACTTTCTCGAGCGGGACCAAGAGACCCAGTACTTC. Residues: CASSDFLERDQETQYF.

The V and J genes are TRBV6-2 or TRBV6-3 and TRBJ2-3; TRBD2 matches at 10 bases. CDR1 and CDR2 (germline): MNHEY, SVGEGT. This CDR3 is 16 amino acids long. V was pared by 1 base and J by 2 bases, with 3 bases of the junction left unmatched. The CDR3 DNA sequence: TGTGCCAGCAGTTACTTAGCGGGAGGAACCACAGATACGCAGTATTTT. Translated: CASSYLAGGTTDTQYF.

V is TRBV29-1 and J is TRBJ2-7; TRBD1 is a possible D gene (5 bases). V dropped 7 bases and J dropped 10 bases, with 14 bases sitting between them. Germline V gene lookup returns CDR1 SQVTM and CDR2 ANQGSEA. The CDR3 is made up of 10 amino acids. The CDR3 loop is CSAADSVQYF. The CDR3 nucleotides read TGCAGCGCCGCCGACAGCGTCCAGTACTTC.

The chain has TRBV9 and TRBJ2-2, with 7 bases fitting TRBD2. V was clipped by 5 bases and J by 4 bases; unmatched bases: 5. Per germline, CDR1 SGDLS and CDR2 YYNGEE. The CDR3 is made up of 14 amino acids. For the CDR3, the DNA is TGTGCCAGCAGTACCGGACTAGGCACCGGGGAGCTGTTTTTT. This encodes CASSTGLGTGELFF.

This clonotype has more than one count but fewer than ten. CDR3 protein: CASSIRRGEQYF. For the CDR3, the DNA is TGTGCCAGTAGTATTCGGAGGGGCGAGCAGTACTTC. The rearrangement links TRBV19 to TRBJ2-7; tentatively, D is TRBD2 (6 bases). The V end lost 3 bases, the J end lost 6 bases, and 9 bases lay between the germline ends. The CDR3 runs to 12 residues. Germline CDR1 LNHDA, CDR2 SQIVND (reference sequence).

This clonotype was picked up many times. The genes are TRBV12-3 or TRBV12-4 and TRBJ2-1, with 9 nucleotides matching TRBD1. V lost 4 bases and J lost 14; bases outside the gene matches: 9. The CDR3 covers 13 residues. This chain's CDR3 is CASSSRFGQGKFF. CDR3 DNA: TGTGCCAGCAGTTCCCGTTTCGGACAGGGGAAGTTCTTC.

The rearrangement uses TRBV2 and TRBJ2-1; the match to TRBD1 covers 8 bases. Per the germline V gene, CDR1 is SNHLY and CDR2 is FYNNEI. The CDR3 consists of 15 residues. Trimming removed 5 bases from V and 12 bases from J; junction bases left unmatched: 15. CDR3 bases: TGTGCCAGCAGTCGGGACAGGCCCACGCTCTCAGCGCAGTTCTTC. Its translation is CASSRDRPTLSAQFF.

The CDR3 spells CASSEPDTGTGSFYGYTF. Written as DNA, the CDR3 is TGTGCCAGCAGTGAACCTGACACCGGGACAGGGAGTTTCTATGGCTACACCTTC. The chain joins TRBV2 to TRBJ1-2, with 9 bases fitting TRBD1. The V segment lost 2 bases and the J segment 4 bases; nucleotides outside the gene matches: 14. Germline V lookup: CDR1 SNHLY, CDR2 FYNNEI. This CDR3 has 18 amino acids.

This clonotype has a count of ten or more. The V call is TRBV4-1, the J call TRBJ2-3, with a weak D call TRBD2 (6 bases). CDR3 length: 16 residues. Germline CDR1 reads MGHRA; CDR2 reads YSYEKL. V lost 3 bases to trimming and J lost 0 bases, with 13 bases between them. The CDR3 protein is CASSQPGTSSTDTQYF. CDR3 nucleotides: TGCGCCAGCAGCCAGCCAGGGACTTCTAGCACAGATACGCAGTATTTT.

The CDR3 DNA sequence: TGCAGTGCTAGAGATCCGGCAGGGAGCTCCTACGAGCAGTACTTC. It translates to CSARDPAGSSYEQYF. The gene calls are TRBV20-1 and TRBJ2-7; D is perhaps TRBD1 or TRBD2 (5 bases each). The CDR3 is made up of 15 amino acids. Per germline, CDR1 DFQATT and CDR2 SNEGSKA (reference sequence). The V and J ends lost 0 bases and 0 bases respectively, with 12 bases between them.

This clonotype showed up just a few times. The rearrangement links TRBV20-1 to TRBJ2-7, with D possibly TRBD2 on 5 matching bases. Germline values: CDR1 DFQATT, CDR2 SNEGSKA (reference sequence). This CDR3 has 12 amino acids. With 6 bases removed from V and 7 bases from J, the gap between germline ends came to 16 bases. The CDR3 DNA is TGCAGTGCGGTCGGTGATCCGGGAGAGCAGTACTTC. Its protein is CSAVGDPGEQYF.

V usage is TRBV5-1 and J usage is TRBJ2-2; D might be TRBD1 (6 bases). This CDR3 has 15 amino acids. V gave up 3 bases and J gave up 3 bases, with 12 bases separating them. The germline CDR1 and CDR2 sequences are SGHRS and YFSETQ. CDR3 sequence reads: CASSYGQRDTGELFF. The CDR3 DNA reads TGCGCCAGCAGCTACGGACAGCGTGACACCGGGGAGCTGTTTTTT.

The V call is TRBV5-1, the J call TRBJ2-1; 8 nucleotides line up with TRBD2. The CDR3 totals 16 residues. With 4 bases clipped from V and 2 bases from J, the junction kept 8 bases outside the gene matches. Germline V CDR1 and CDR2: SGHRS, YFSETQ. DNA of the CDR3: TGCGCCAGCAGCGCTTCCACTAGCGGAGCCTACAATGAGCAGTTCTTC. It translates to CASSASTSGAYNEQFF.

This clonotype was recorded many times. V and J are TRBV27 and TRBJ2-7; perhaps TRBD1 as D (6 bases). Germline values: CDR1 MNHEY, CDR2 SMNVEV (reference sequence). The CDR3 is made up of 13 amino acids. V was pared by 5 bases and J by 2 bases, with 10 bases between. CDR3 bases: TGTGCCAGCAGTGAACGGACAGCCTACGAGCAGTACTTC. It encodes CASSERTAYEQYF.

The table lists this clonotype with a few counts. This rearrangement joins TRBV4-1 to TRBJ2-3; 14 bases fit TRBD2. The CDR3 runs 18 residues. Trimming cost V 4 bases and J 4 bases; bases outside gene matches: 10. Per the germline V gene, CDR1 is MGHRA and CDR2 is YSYEKL. The CDR3 DNA is TGCGCCAGCAGCCTAATGGGACTAGCGGGAGAAAGGCCAGATACGCAGTATTTT. Translating gives CASSLMGLAGERPDTQYF.

The chain is built from TRBV11-1 and TRBJ1-2; tentative D call: TRBD1 (5 bases). V was shortened by 5 bases and J by 1 base, with 11 bases between the two germline ends. The germline gives CDR1 SGHAT, CDR2 FQDESV (reference sequence). This CDR3 comprises 14 residues. CDR3 protein: CASSTGLLNYGYTF. In nucleotides, the CDR3 is TGTGCCAGCAGCACAGGACTCCTTAACTATGGCTACACCTTC. Based on the CDR3 plus reference TRBV11-1 and TRBJ1-2, the full variable domain is EAEVAQSPRYKITEKSQAVAFWCDPISGHATLYWYRQILGQGPELLVQFQDESVVDDSQLPKDRFSAERLKGVDSTLKIQPAELGDSAMYLCASSTGLLNYGYTFGSGTRLTVV.

This clonotype was counted only a few times. V usage is TRBV6-2 or TRBV6-3 and J usage is TRBJ2-3; tentative D call: TRBD2 (6 bases). Germline V gene sequence: CDR1 MNHEY, CDR2 SVGEGT. The CDR3 sequence is 15 residues long. The V end was cut by 2 bases, the J end by 2 bases, with 11 bases between. CDR3 sequence (DNA): TGTGCCAGCAGTTACGTGGAGCGGGTCACAGATACGCAGTATTTT. Translation gives CASSYVERVTDTQYF.

This clonotype occurred many times. The gene calls are TRBV20-1 and TRBJ2-7; D call uncertain. The germline V gene has CDR1 DFQATT and CDR2 SNEGSKA (reference sequence). This CDR3 is 15 amino acids long. V was trimmed by 2 bases and J by 0 bases, leaving 14 bases between them. The CDR3 sequence: CSARIPASFSYEQYF. As DNA, the CDR3 is TGCAGTGCTAGAATACCAGCAAGCTTCTCCTACGAGCAGTACTTC.

The chain recombines TRBV9 with TRBJ2-2; D is possibly TRBD2 (6 bases). Germline V gene data show CDR1 as SGDLS and CDR2 as YYNGEE. This CDR3 region has 17 residues. V was shortened by 5 bases and J by 3 bases, with 20 bases between the two germline ends. The CDR3 coding sequence is TGTGCCAGCAGTCAGACTAGTTACCCCCGTGACACCGGGGAGCTGTTTTTT. Its translation: CASSQTSYPRDTGELFF.

V and J are TRBV5-4 and TRBJ2-7; D possibly corresponds to TRBD2 (6 bases). The V and J ends lost 6 bases and 5 bases respectively, with 21 bases between them. The CDR3 extends over 15 amino acids. Germline loops: CDR1 SGHNT, CDR2 YYREEE (reference sequence). CDR3 loop: CASMGGVRTRHEQYF. In DNA form, the CDR3 reads TGTGCCAGCATGGGAGGTGTGAGGACGCGCCACGAGCAGTACTTC. The full variable domain, completed using reference TRBV5-4 and TRBJ2-7, is ETGVTQSPTHLIKTRGQQVTLRCSSQSGHNTVSWYQQALGQGPQFIFQYYREEENGRGNFPPRFSGLQFPNYSSELNVNALELDDSALYLCASMGGVRTRHEQYFGPGTRLTVT.

The chain combines TRBV7-3 with TRBJ2-7; 9 bases line up with TRBD2. There are 15 residues in the CDR3. V gave up 1 base and J gave up 1 base; unmatched junction bases: 2. Germline CDR1 SGHTA, CDR2 FQGTGA. The CDR3, as DNA: TGTGCCAGCAGCTTAATAGCGGGGGATTCCTACGAGCAGTACTTC. It yields the protein CASSLIAGDSYEQYF.